Listed here are 10 T cell receptor beta chains from one sample, sequenced in a study of control samples from healthy donors and cancer patients. Libraries were prepared by immunoSEQ multiplex PCR; TCRdb keeps only in-frame clonotypes and omits some of them. The sample gives about 51,000 clones, almost 90% of which show up once; approximately 40% is in the top ten. Sequenced input: PBMCs. These receptor sequences come from a man aged 50 to 59 with head and neck cancer.

The chain combines TRBV12-3 or TRBV12-4 with TRBJ2-5; D gene uncertain. V was pared by 6 bases and J by 5 bases, with 13 bases between. The CDR3 is made up of 13 amino acids. The CDR3 DNA is TGTGCCAGCAGGATAAGTACATCCGAGACCCAGTACTTC. Translation gives CASRISTSETQYF.

The V call is TRBV29-1, the J call TRBJ2-7; 9 bases are shared with TRBD1. CDR3 length: 16 residues. After removal of 0 bases from V and 0 bases from J, the junction contained 6 bases not matched to a gene. The V gene's germline CDR1 is SQVTM and CDR2 ANQGSEA. In DNA, the CDR3 is TGCAGCGTTGAAGACTGGACAGGGGACTACTCCTACGAGCAGTACTTC. Translating gives CSVEDWTGDYSYEQYF.

The chain joins TRBV19 to TRBJ1-4; TRBD1 might be the D (5 bases). Trimming took 5 bases from V and 6 from J, leaving 10 bases between them. The V gene's germline CDR1 is LNHDA and CDR2 SQIVND (reference sequence). This CDR3 spans 13 amino acids. The CDR3 sequence is CASSSDKHEKLFF. CDR3 bases: TGTGCCAGTAGTTCGGACAAACATGAAAAACTGTTTTTT.

The J gene is TRBJ2-1, the V gene TRBV19; D assignment may be TRBD1 or TRBD2 (5 bases each). In germline, CDR1 is LNHDA, CDR2 SQIVND (reference sequence). V dropped 7 bases and J dropped 3 bases, with 13 bases sitting between them. The CDR3 contains 14 residues. Written as DNA, the CDR3 is TGTGCCAGTACCTTTGGGGGAGACTACAATGAGCAGTTCTTC. It is translated as CASTFGGDYNEQFF.

The chain couples TRBV21-1 to TRBJ2-7; the D segment call TRBD2 is taken from the table without a DNA check. TRBV21-1 is a listed pseudogene. CDR3 size: 17 residues. The CDR3 sequence is CASSSRRLAGGPHEQYF. Here the CDR3 DNA reads TGTGCCAGCAGCAGTCGTCGGCTAGCGGGAGGGCCCCACGAGCAGTACTTC.

The chain uses TRBV7-8 and TRBJ1-5; no firm D call. With 5 bases removed from V and 8 bases from J, the gap between germline ends came to 19 bases. CDR3 length: 15 residues. Per the germline V gene, CDR1 is SGHVS and CDR2 is FQNEAQ. The CDR3 coding sequence is TGTGCCAGCAGCCCCTCCCCGGGCTTTCACAAGCCCCAGCATTTT. It codes for CASSPSPGFHKPQHF.

This chain links TRBV19 with TRBJ2-5, with 7 bases that match TRBD2. From germline, CDR1 is LNHDA and CDR2 SQIVND (reference sequence). V lost 9 bases, J lost 4 bases, and 11 bases stayed unmatched. The CDR3 has 14 amino acids. DNA of the CDR3: TGTGCCAGCAAGACTAGCCCGGGAGGAGAGACCCAGTACTTC. Its translation is CASKTSPGGETQYF.

The V gene is TRBV28, the J gene TRBJ1-3; D call uncertain. CDR3 size: 15 residues. Germline-derived CDR1 and CDR2 are MDHEN and SYDVKM. The ends were cut back, 6 bases at V and 0 bases at J, with 12 bases in the middle. The DNA for the CDR3 is TGTGCCAGCAGACCCTTTCGTGACTCTGGAAACACCATATATTTT. It specifies CASRPFRDSGNTIYF.

This clone was recorded once. This same CDR3 is encoded by further DNA sequences in the sample. The V gene is TRBV19, the J gene TRBJ1-2, with 7 bases matching TRBD1. The CDR3 is made up of 12 amino acids. Germline CDR1 LNHDA, CDR2 SQIVND (reference sequence). Trimming removed 8 bases from V and 5 bases from J; junction bases left unmatched: 5. This CDR3 reads CASSGGGYGYTF. DNA of the CDR3: TGTGCCAGTTCAGGGGGGGGTTATGGCTACACCTTC.

The chain couples TRBV6-5 to TRBJ1-1, with D perhaps TRBD1 (5 bases). Germline assignment: CDR1 MNHEY and CDR2 SVGAGI. The CDR3 is 13 residues long. Trimming removed 7 bases at V and 4 bases at J, with 13 bases between. CDR3 residues: CASNPGPGTEAFF. The CDR3 coding sequence is TGTGCCAGCAATCCGGGACCTGGCACTGAAGCTTTCTTT.